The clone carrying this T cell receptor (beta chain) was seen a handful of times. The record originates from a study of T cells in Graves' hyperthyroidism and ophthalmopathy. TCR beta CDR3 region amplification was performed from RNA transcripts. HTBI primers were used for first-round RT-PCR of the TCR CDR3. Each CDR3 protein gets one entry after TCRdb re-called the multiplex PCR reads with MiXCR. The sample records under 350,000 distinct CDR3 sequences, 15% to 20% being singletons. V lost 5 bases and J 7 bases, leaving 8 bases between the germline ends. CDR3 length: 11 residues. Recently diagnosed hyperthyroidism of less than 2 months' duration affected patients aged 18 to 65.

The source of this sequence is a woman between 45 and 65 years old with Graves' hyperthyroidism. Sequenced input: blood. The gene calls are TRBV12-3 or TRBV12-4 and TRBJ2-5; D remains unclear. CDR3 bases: TGTGCCAGCAGTCGGACGGGGACCCAGTACTTC. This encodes CASSRTGTQYF.